The clone carrying this T cell receptor (beta chain) has only a few counts. The data derive from a study of blood T cell repertoires in COVID-19. Study summary: Nucleic acid was either cDNA or gDNA, and it came from T cells, B-cell-depleted T cells, or PBMCs.

Methods used by the authors: Researchers report that nucleated cell counts were estimated from reference gene primer amplification. The method was immunoSEQ multiplex PCR; TCRdb's version includes in-frame clones alone and lacks a portion of them. For V, J and clone size, that table is used; D and trimming come from the DNA. Here the sample spans approximately 100,000 clones, roughly 80% being singletons. The TCR was taken from a woman aged 55-69 years with acute or convalescent COVID-19. Sequencing was carried out using peripheral blood.

The CDR3 sequence: CASRLTGTANEKLFF. CDR3 DNA sequence: TGTGCCAGCAGACTCACAGGGACGGCTAATGAAAAACTGTTTTTT. J is TRBJ1-4 and V is TRBV5-5, with D possibly being TRBD1 (6 bases). The CDR3 is 15 residues long. CDR1 is SGHKS, CDR2 YYEKEE, per germline (reference sequence). V dropped 5 bases and J dropped 3 bases, with 14 bases sitting between them.